This T cell receptor (beta chain) originates from a study of T cell repertoires in cytomegalovirus infection. The wider study: An indication of both CMV infection and matching HLA type came from public TCR beta signatures.

Germline CDR1 MDHEN, CDR2 SYDVKM. V shed 4 bases and J 4 bases; nucleotides not matched to a gene: 9. This CDR3 spans 15 amino acids. The sample holds a few counts of this clonotype. TCRdb re-called the reads through MiXCR, storing one row per CDR3 protein. The sample shows under 200,000 distinct CDR3 sequences, about a tenth of them seen only once. The chain recombines TRBV28 with TRBJ1-2; 7 nucleotides agree with TRBD1. The sequenced material came from PBMCs. The receptor's source is a human donor in good health (CMV status not recorded). Some clones in this sample may be carry-over from other donors' samples. CDR3 nucleotide sequence: TGTGCCAGCAGTTCCTCAGCCGGGACAGTCTATGGCTACACCTTC. Protein sequence: CASSSSAGTVYGYTF.